This T cell receptor (beta chain) was sequenced during a study of T cell responses to AZD1222 COVID-19 vaccine. The wider study: Pooled in the analysis were second doses at about 4 or about 12 weeks. General study findings and limits: Distributed over spike, vaccine-associated CD4 TCRs predominated at 160-218 and 743-854. Clonal diversity was possibly underestimated, and white British individuals and females predominated among donors.

Trimming removed 8 bases from V and 10 bases from J; junction bases left unmatched: 11. This CDR3 contains 13 residues. The germline gives CDR1 SGDLS, CDR2 YYNGEE. The table came from immunoSEQ multiplex PCR; TCRdb's copy has only in-frame clones and leaves some out. The sample shows approximately 64,000 clones, less than 90% of them seen only once. The table lists this clone with a count of one. Its target is unknown. The clonotype comes from an adult in good health. The sequenced sample was peripheral blood, obtained on day 0 of AZD1222 vaccination. The chain has TRBV9 and TRBJ1-4, with 7 bases fitting TRBD1. CDR3 DNA sequence: TGTGCCAGTTCACGGACAGGAGATGTAAAACTGTTTTTT. This encodes CASSRTGDVKLFF.